This passage covers 16 T cell receptor beta chains from one sample sequenced in a study of Ad26.COV2.S vaccination and SARS-CoV-2 variants. The treatment here: over 15 received Ad26.COV2.S at low or high dose, single or two shots; several received placebo; per-sample allocation not given. It was on day 63 after the first vaccine or placebo injection that samples were taken. Generated by immunoSEQ multiplex PCR, the TCRdb table keeps only in-frame clones and is missing some. The sample contains roughly 680,000 clones, around 92% of which appear only once. The specimen was peripheral blood, collected in a trial of Ad26.COV2.S vaccine versus placebo. Every receptor here comes from a person between 18 and 60 years old who received the Ad26.COV2.S COVID-19 vaccine or a placebo.

The rearrangement uses TRBV11-1 and TRBJ2-3, with TRBD1 matching 8 bases. Trimming cost V 0 bases and J 9 bases; bases outside gene matches: 5. The CDR3 contains 14 residues. The V gene's germline CDR1 is SGHAT and CDR2 FQDESV (reference sequence). Written as DNA, the CDR3 is TGTGCCAGCAGCTTAGCGTCACAGGGGGGCACGCAGTATTTT. Its protein is CASSLASQGGTQYF.

This clone was detected once. This rearrangement joins TRBV2 to TRBJ1-6; weak D call: TRBD1 (6 bases). CDR3 length equals 14 residues. Germline loops: CDR1 SNHLY, CDR2 FYNNEI. Trimming removed 5 bases from V and 6 bases from J, with 11 bases in between. The CDR3 nucleotides read TGTGCCAGCAGTAGTAGGACAGTTAATTCACCCCTCCACTTT. The encoded protein is CASSSRTVNSPLHF. Complete variable domain (other parts from reference TRBV2 and TRBJ1-6): EPEVTQTPSHQVTQMGQEVILRCVPISNHLYFYWYRQILGQKVEFLVSFYNNEISEKSEIFDDQFSVERPDGSNFTLKIRSTKLEDSAMYFCASSSRTVNSPLHFGNGTRLTVT.

The chain joins TRBV19 to TRBJ1-1; 7 positions agree with TRBD1. Germline V gene lookup returns CDR1 LNHDA and CDR2 SQIVND (reference sequence). V dropped 7 bases and J dropped 3; count of bases not matched to a gene: 8. This CDR3 comprises 14 residues. This CDR3 is CASINRGYDTEAFF. CDR3 coding DNA: TGTGCCAGTATCAACAGGGGATATGACACTGAAGCTTTCTTT. Filled out from reference TRBV19 and TRBJ1-1, the complete variable domain reads DGGITQSPKYLFRKEGQNVTLSCEQNLNHDAMYWYRQDPGQGLRLIYYSQIVNDFQKGDIAEGYSVSREKKESFPLTVTSAQKNPTAFYLCASINRGYDTEAFFGQGTRLTVV.

This clone has a handful of counts. The rearrangement links TRBV18 to TRBJ1-4, with 9 bases identical to TRBD1. Trimming removed 3 bases from V and 13 bases from J; junction bases left unmatched: 6. Per germline, CDR1 KGHSH and CDR2 LQKENI. The CDR3 extends over 13 amino acids. The CDR3 bases are TGTGCCAGCTCACCGGACCGGGACAGGGCACTGTTTTTT. It is translated as CASSPDRDRALFF.

This clone showed up just a few times. The V call is TRBV27, the J call TRBJ2-7; 7 bases fit TRBD1. CDR1 and CDR2 from the germline V gene are MNHEY and SMNVEV (reference sequence). V dropped 6 bases and J dropped 1; count of bases not matched to a gene: 3. The length of the CDR3 is 13 residues. The CDR3 reads CASSLGQSYEQYF. The CDR3 coding sequence is TGTGCCAGCAGCCTGGGACAGTCCTACGAGCAGTACTTC.

The chain links TRBV6-6 to TRBJ2-7, with 9 bases fitting TRBD2. J gave up 4 bases and V 6 bases, and 13 bases lay outside the gene matches. CDR3 length: 16 residues. The V gene's germline CDR1 is MNHNY and CDR2 SVGAGI (reference sequence). The CDR3 loop reads CASSLTRVAGAYEQYF. The CDR3, as DNA: TGTGCCAGCAGCCTCACCAGAGTAGCGGGGGCTTACGAGCAGTACTTC.

This clone was counted at least ten times. The CDR3 region is CASRTGTGYNEKLFF. The CDR3 nucleotides are TGTGCCAGCAGGACCGGGACAGGGTATAATGAAAAACTGTTTTTT. The V gene is TRBV6-5, the J gene TRBJ1-4, with TRBD1 matching over 9 bases. From germline, CDR1 is MNHEY and CDR2 SVGAGI. J was trimmed by 4 bases and V by 6 bases; bases with no gene match: 6. The length of the CDR3 is 15 residues.

This clone was seen once. The chain links TRBV5-4 to TRBJ2-4, with 8 positions matching TRBD1. The germline gives CDR1 SGHNT, CDR2 YYREEE (reference sequence). The CDR3 loop spans 13 amino acids. Trimming at V came to 10 bases and at J to 9 bases, leaving 12 bases not matched to a gene. This CDR3 reads CALGGQGNGIQYF. CDR3 coding DNA: TGTGCCCTCGGCGGACAGGGTAATGGCATTCAGTACTTC.

This rearrangement joins TRBV4-3 to TRBJ2-7; 8 bases are a match to TRBD1. The V gene end was trimmed by 0 bases and the J gene end by 4 bases; junction bases not matched to a gene: 5. In germline, CDR1 is LGHNA, CDR2 YSLEER. The CDR3 has 15 residues. In DNA form, the CDR3 reads TGCGCCAGCAGCCAAGACCTCGGACAGGGTTACGAGCAGTACTTC. Protein sequence: CASSQDLGQGYEQYF.

In its sample, this clone was seen a few times. V usage is TRBV14 and J usage is TRBJ1-5; D might be TRBD1 (5 bases). The CDR3 totals 13 residues. Deletions cut 4 bases from V and 3 bases from J, with 7 bases between. CDR1 is SGHDN, CDR2 FVKESK, per germline. Here the CDR3 DNA reads TGTGCCAGCAGCCGGGGCCCCAATCAGCCCCAGCATTTT. Amino acid sequence: CASSRGPNQPQHF. Supplemented by reference TRBV14 and TRBJ1-5, the full variable domain reads EAGVTQFPSHSVIEKGQTVTLRCDPISGHDNLYWYRRVMGKEIKFLLHFVKESKQDESGMPNNRFLAERTGGTYSTLKVQPAELEDSGVYFCASSRGPNQPQHFGDGTRLSIL.

The chain employs TRBV15 and TRBJ1-2; 9 bases match TRBD1. The CDR3 has 15 amino acids. The germline V gene has CDR1 LNHNV and CDR2 YYDKDF (reference sequence). Losses at the gene ends were 5 bases for V and 2 bases for J; bases not matched to a gene: 6. CDR3 in amino acids: CATSERGQGNYGYTF. DNA of the CDR3: TGTGCCACCAGCGAAAGGGGACAGGGAAACTATGGCTACACCTTC.

This clone has more than one count but fewer than ten. The genes are TRBV7-2 and TRBJ1-2, with 9 bases lining up with TRBD1. Germline lookup yields CDR1 SGHTA and CDR2 FQGNSA. The CDR3 is made up of 13 amino acids. The ends lost 5 bases at V and 7 bases at J; junction bases unmatched: 5. The DNA for the CDR3 is TGTGCCAGCAGCCCGGACAGGGGTCGTGGCTACACCTTC. It codes for CASSPDRGRGYTF.

The chain has TRBV18 and TRBJ2-7; weak D call: TRBD2 (5 bases). Deletions cut 2 bases from V and 4 bases from J, with 9 bases between. This CDR3 is built from 13 residues. The germline V gene encodes CDR1 KGHSH and CDR2 LQKENI. The CDR3 loop reads CASSPGGFYEQYF. As DNA, the CDR3 is TGTGCCAGCTCACCAGGAGGATTTTACGAGCAGTACTTC.

The V call is TRBV2, the J call TRBJ2-1; D gene ambiguous. From germline, CDR1 is SNHLY and CDR2 FYNNEI. This CDR3 contains 13 residues. The V end lost 2 bases, the J end lost 10 bases, and 12 bases lay between the germline ends. CDR3 DNA: TGTGCCAGCAGTGAACTCCGGATTGGGGAGCAGTTCTTC. Protein product: CASSELRIGEQFF. Full variable domain (outside the CDR3, taken from reference TRBV2 and TRBJ2-1): EPEVTQTPSHQVTQMGQEVILRCVPISNHLYFYWYRQILGQKVEFLVSFYNNEISEKSEIFDDQFSVERPDGSNFTLKIRSTKLEDSAMYFCASSELRIGEQFFGPGTRLTVL.

The V gene is TRBV25-1, the J gene TRBJ1-2; tentatively, D is TRBD1 (5 bases). Trimming took off 3 bases at V and 3 bases at J, with 14 bases between the two ends. Germline V gene lookup returns CDR1 MGHDK and CDR2 SYGVNS. The CDR3 runs 15 residues. The CDR3: CASSDVGHRDYGYTF. The CDR3 region has the DNA TGTGCCAGCAGTGATGTCGGACACAGAGACTATGGCTACACCTTC.

V is TRBV29-1 and J is TRBJ2-5; maybe TRBD1 (6 bases). This CDR3 has 14 residues. Germline CDR1 SQVTM, CDR2 ANQGSEA. V gave up 5 bases and J gave up 3 bases, with 16 bases separating them. CDR3 in amino acids: CSVRIRTAKETQYF. Written as DNA, the CDR3 is TGCAGCGTTCGAATAAGGACAGCAAAAGAGACCCAGTACTTC.